The entry below describes one T cell receptor (delta chain). The TCRdb protein comes from a much larger clone and disagrees with this DNA's translation at residue 10, likely due to a read error; the protein given here is derived from the DNA. These data belong to a study of gamma delta lymphoproliferative disorders and STAT genes. Study-wide background: The EuroClonality-NGS protocol was used to prepare delta libraries.

Genomic DNA from isolated PBMCs served as the sequencing template. Germline-derived CDR1 and CDR2 are GEAIGNYY and EKD. V lost 3 bases, J lost 3 bases, and 8 bases stayed unmatched. CDR3 length: 16 amino acids. TCRdb applied CATT to the multiplex PCR reads for clone calling. The sample includes 3,000 to 3,500 delta-chain clones, about 1.3% of them seen just once. This TCR derives from a human donor in good health. Sequenced material: blood. The V call is TRDV2, the J call TRDJ1, with 11 bases lining up with TRDD3. Because TCRdb records no J gene, it was assigned here through a match of the DNA to germline. The CDR3 nucleotides read TGTGCCTGTGACCTACTGGGGGATAAGGAGGCCGATAAACTCATCTTT. It specifies CACDLLGDKEADKLIF.